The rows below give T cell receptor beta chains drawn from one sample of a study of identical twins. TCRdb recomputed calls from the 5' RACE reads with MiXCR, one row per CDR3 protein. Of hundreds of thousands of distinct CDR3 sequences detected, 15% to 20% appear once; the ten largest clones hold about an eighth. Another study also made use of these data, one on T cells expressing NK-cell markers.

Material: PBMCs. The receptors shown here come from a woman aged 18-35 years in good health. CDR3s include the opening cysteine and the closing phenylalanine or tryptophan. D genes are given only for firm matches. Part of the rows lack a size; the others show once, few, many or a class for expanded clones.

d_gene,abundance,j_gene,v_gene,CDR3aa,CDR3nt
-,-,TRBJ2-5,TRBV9,CASSPGIQGLVGETQYF,TGTGCCAGCAGCCCCGGCATTCAGGGTCTAGTAGGAGAGACCCAGTACTTC
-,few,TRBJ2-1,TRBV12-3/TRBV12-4,CASSFVGSSYNEQFF,TGTGCCAGCAGTTTTGTGGGGAGCTCCTACAATGAGCAGTTCTTC
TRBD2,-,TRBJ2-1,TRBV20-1,CSARPGLATSEQFF,TGCAGTGCTAGGCCCGGACTAGCAACATCTGAGCAGTTCTTC
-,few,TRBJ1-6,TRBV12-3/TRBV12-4,CASSSSSHSPLHF,TGTGCCAGCAGTTCTAGTTCCCATTCACCCCTCCACTTT
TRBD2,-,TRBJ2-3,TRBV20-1,CSVQRTSRTDTQYF,TGCAGTGTTCAGCGGACTAGCCGCACAGATACGCAGTATTTT
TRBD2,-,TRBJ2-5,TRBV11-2,CASSLGQPGLAGVTQETQYF,TGTGCCAGCAGCTTAGGCCAACCGGGACTAGCGGGAGTGACCCAAGAGACCCAGTACTTC
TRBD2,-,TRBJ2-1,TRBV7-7,CASSLALGGGNEQFF,TGTGCTAGCAGCTTAGCGTTGGGGGGGGGCAATGAGCAGTTCTTC
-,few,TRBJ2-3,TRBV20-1,CSARDPDTQYF,TGCAGTGCTAGAGACCCCGATACGCAGTATTTT
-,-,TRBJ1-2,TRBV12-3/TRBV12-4,CASSNLPGPYGYTF,TGTGCCAGCAGCAACTTACCAGGACCGTATGGCTACACCTTC
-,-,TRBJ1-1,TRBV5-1,CASSLERVLPTEAFF,TGCGCCAGCAGCTTGGAGCGAGTCTTACCCACTGAAGCTTTCTTT
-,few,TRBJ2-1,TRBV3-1,CASRRGGRDEQFF,TGTGCCAGCAGACGAGGGGGTAGGGATGAGCAGTTCTTC
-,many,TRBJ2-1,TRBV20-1,CSARIGGPYEQFF,TGCAGTGCTAGGATTGGAGGGCCTTATGAGCAGTTCTTC
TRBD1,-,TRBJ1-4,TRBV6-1,CASQWGQATNEKLFF,TGTGCCAGCCAATGGGGACAGGCAACTAATGAAAAACTGTTTTTT
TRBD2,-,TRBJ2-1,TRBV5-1,CASGSGGPYNEQFF,TGCGCCAGTGGAAGCGGGGGCCCTTACAATGAGCAGTTCTTC
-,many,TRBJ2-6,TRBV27,CASSSRSGANVLTF,TGTGCCAGCTCTTCGAGGTCTGGGGCCAACGTCCTGACTTTC
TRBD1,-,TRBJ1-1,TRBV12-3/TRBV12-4,CASSDRDEAFF,TGTGCCAGCAGTGACAGGGATGAAGCTTTCTTT
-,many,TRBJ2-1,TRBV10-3,CAISDVPGYSYNEQFF,TGTGCCATCAGTGACGTACCGGGGTACTCCTACAATGAGCAGTTCTTC
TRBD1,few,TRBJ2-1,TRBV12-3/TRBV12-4,CASSLVRGQGHEQFF,TGTGCCAGCAGTTTAGTTCGGGGACAGGGCCATGAGCAGTTCTTC
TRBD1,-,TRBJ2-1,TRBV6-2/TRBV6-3,CASGPGQIGLLKHNEQFF,TGTGCCAGCGGCCCGGGACAGATCGGTCTATTAAAACACAATGAGCAGTTCTTC
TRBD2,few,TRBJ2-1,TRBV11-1,CASSHLGHPAGGINEQFF,TGTGCCAGCAGCCACTTAGGTCACCCAGCGGGGGGAATTAATGAGCAGTTCTTC